The next 14 T cell receptor beta chains were all read from a single sample in a study of neurological immune-mediated disorders. In TCRdb, the 5' RACE reads were re-called with MiXCR into one record per CDR3 protein. The data show more than 70,000 distinct CDR3 sequences, about a tenth seen once. Time point indicated: longitudinal time-point 1 (baseline). The sequencing sample was made of PBMCs. The receptors come from a man under 40 in good health.

This clonotype was recorded many times. The V and J genes are TRBV9 and TRBJ2-7; TRBD1 aligns across 11 bases. Germline values: CDR1 SGDLS, CDR2 YYNGEE. V lost 3 bases, J lost 0 bases, and 2 bases stayed unmatched. CDR3 length: 15 residues. The CDR3 bases are TGTGCCAGCAGCGGGGGACAGGGGGGCTCCTACGAGCAGTACTTC. Translation: CASSGGQGGSYEQYF.

This clonotype was observed at least ten times. The rearrangement uses TRBV7-2 and TRBJ2-1; 11 bases fit TRBD2. Germline CDR1 and CDR2: SGHTA and FQGNSA. The CDR3 is 15 amino acids. With 5 bases clipped from V and 9 bases from J, the junction kept 9 bases outside the gene matches. In nucleotides, the CDR3 is TGTGCCAGCAGCCACCCGACTAGCGGGAAGGGTGAGCAGTTCTTC. Its translation is CASSHPTSGKGEQFF.

This clonotype was found many times. This sequence joins TRBV6-4 and TRBJ2-3, with 10 bases identical to TRBD2. Trimming removed 0 bases from V and 0 bases from J; junction bases left unmatched: 0. This CDR3 is 16 amino acids long. The V gene's germline CDR1 is MRHNA and CDR2 SNTAGT. CDR3 in amino acids: CASSDSTSGSTDTQYF. CDR3 DNA sequence: TGTGCCAGCAGTGACTCGACTAGCGGGAGCACAGATACGCAGTATTTT.

This rearrangement joins TRBV5-1 to TRBJ2-3; D remains unclear. The CDR3 contains 16 residues. Trimming removed 4 bases from V and 1 base from J, with 16 bases in between. Germline V gives CDR1 SGHRS, CDR2 YFSETQ. The CDR3 nucleotides are TGCGCCAGCAGCGACGTGGCAGTTGGCGGCACAGATACGCAGTATTTT. Translated: CASSDVAVGGTDTQYF.

CDR3 coding DNA: TGTGCCAGCTCCCCGAGGACTATCGGGAGGATAAGTGGAAATGAGCAGTTCTTC. The encoded protein is CASSPRTIGRISGNEQFF. The chain joins TRBV18 to TRBJ2-1; 7 nucleotides agree with TRBD2. Trimming took 6 bases from V and 7 from J; bases not matched to a gene: 21. Germline V gene sequence: CDR1 KGHSH, CDR2 LQKENI. The CDR3 totals 18 residues.

There are many counts of this clonotype. The CDR3 DNA reads TGTGCCAGCAGGGTGGGGCTCTCCTACGAGCAGTACTTC. Encoded protein: CASRVGLSYEQYF. The rearrangement joins TRBV12-3 or TRBV12-4 to TRBJ2-7; D might be TRBD1 (5 bases). CDR3 size: 13 residues. V lost 6 bases and J 0 bases, leaving 9 bases between the germline ends.

This clonotype was seen ten or more times. This chain links TRBV10-3 with TRBJ2-7; TRBD1 agrees at 12 bases. CDR1 is ENHRY, CDR2 SYGVKD, per germline. This CDR3 comprises 15 residues. The trim removed 4 bases at V and 7 bases at J, leaving 8 bases unmatched. The CDR3 bases are TGTGCCATCAGTGTTACTGGGACAGGGGGCAGTGAGCAGTACTTC. Translated: CAISVTGTGGSEQYF.

This clonotype was seen only a few times. This chain uses TRBV7-9 with TRBJ2-1; D possibly corresponds to TRBD1 (6 bases). The CDR3 is made up of 16 amino acids. Germline V CDR1 and CDR2: SEHNR, FQNEAQ (reference sequence). V lost 4 bases and J lost 4, with 17 bases in between. The CDR3 region is CASSSPAGVEYNEQFF. In nucleotides, the CDR3 is TGTGCCAGCAGCTCCCCAGCAGGGGTAGAATACAATGAGCAGTTCTTC. Together with reference TRBV7-9 and TRBJ2-1, the CDR3 gives the full variable domain: DTGVSQNPRHKITKRGQNVTFRCDPISEHNRLYWYRQTLGQGPEFLTYFQNEAQLEKSRLLSDRFSAERPKGSFSTLEIQRTEQGDSAMYLCASSSPAGVEYNEQFFGPGTRLTVL.

With regard to this clonotype: A much more abundant neighbour one base away suggests this may be a read error. V gene TRBV20-1 combines with J gene TRBJ2-7, with 9 positions matching TRBD2. The CDR3 totals 15 residues. CDR1 and CDR2 (germline): DFQATT, SNEGSKA (reference sequence). The CDR3 spells CSARDPGTSFDERYF. As DNA, the CDR3 is TGCAGTGCTAGAGATCCCGGGACTAGCTTCGACGAGCGGTACTTC.

In this sample, this clonotype turned up many times. The chain recombines TRBV20-1 with TRBJ2-7; D uncertain. The V end lost 4 bases, the J end lost 2 bases, and 9 bases lay between the germline ends. The CDR3 consists of 12 residues. Per germline, CDR1 DFQATT and CDR2 SNEGSKA (reference sequence). CDR3 in amino acids: CSATDRTYEQYF. Here the CDR3 DNA reads TGCAGTGCTACGGATCGAACCTACGAGCAGTACTTC.

The J gene is TRBJ1-5, the V gene TRBV20-1; TRBD1 matches 7 bases. Germline values: CDR1 DFQATT, CDR2 SNEGSKA (reference sequence). V gave up 5 bases and J gave up 1 base; unmatched junction bases: 5. This CDR3 has 14 amino acids. The CDR3 bases are TGCAGTGCTTCCCGGGACAGAAGCAATCAGCCCCAGCATTTT. This codes for CSASRDRSNQPQHF.

This clonotype was detected ten times or more. The genes are TRBV5-1 and TRBJ2-7; TRBD1 matches 10 bases. The junction had 4 bases not matched to a gene; V was cut back by 3 bases and J by 4 bases. Per germline, CDR1 SGHRS and CDR2 YFSETQ. This CDR3 region has 14 residues. The CDR3 nucleotides read TGCGCCAGCAGCTCGGGACAGGGGCAGTACGAGCAGTACTTC. This translates into CASSSGQGQYEQYF.

The chain joins TRBV27 to TRBJ2-7; TRBD2 might be the D (6 bases). CDR3 length: 14 residues. Germline CDR1 and CDR2: MNHEY and SMNVEV (reference sequence). Trimming took 5 bases from V and 3 from J, leaving 14 bases between them. The CDR3 protein is CASSLTGEIYEQYF. The DNA of the CDR3 is TGTGCCAGCAGTCTTACGGGGGAAATCTACGAGCAGTACTTC.

This clonotype occurred many times. The V and J genes are TRBV4-1 and TRBJ1-2, with no clear D. CDR1 and CDR2 (germline): MGHRA, YSYEKL. With 0 bases removed from V and 6 bases from J, the gap between germline ends came to 17 bases. The CDR3 length is 16 residues. DNA of the CDR3: TGCGCCAGCAGCCAAGATATTCCTTTTCGTACGGATGGCTACACCTTC. It is translated as CASSQDIPFRTDGYTF.